This TCR beta chain was captured by sequencing in a study of radiotherapy plus CTLA-4 blockade in lung cancer. About the study: Patients showed objective responses in 18% of cases, and disease control was achieved by less than 35%.

This CDR3 has 19 residues. After removal of 0 bases from V and 3 bases from J, the junction contained 14 bases not matched to a gene. CDR1 is SGHNT and CDR2 is YYREEE in the germline V gene (reference sequence). Method: immunoSEQ multiplex PCR; TCRdb's copy keeps in-frame clones and lacks some. The sample lists around 26,000 clones, 60% to 85% occurring once. This clone was counted between two and nine times. The sequence came from a human donor with non-small cell lung cancer whose response to radiotherapy plus ipilimumab could not be evaluated. The input for sequencing was peripheral blood, taken from a patient treated with radiotherapy plus ipilimumab. The chain uses TRBV5-4 and TRBJ2-5; TRBD2 matches 10 bases. CDR3: CASSLVFGLAGATEETQYF. The CDR3 nucleotides read TGTGCCAGCAGCTTGGTCTTCGGTCTAGCGGGAGCGACGGAAGAGACCCAGTACTTC.